The 18 T cell receptor beta chains given below trace back to one sample, sequenced in a study of vaccination and CD4 T cells after COVID-19. Sequencing of DNA taken from cultured CD4+ T cells relied on the Oncomine TCR Beta short-read assay. TCRdb itself ran the PCR reads through MiXCR, one entry per CDR3 protein. This table holds about 24,000 distinct CDR3 sequences, 30% found once. No cognate antigen is known for these TCRs. Noted time point: late sampling 161 to 241 days after vaccination in a few convalescent patients. Treatment given: roughly ten-day PBMC culture with coronavirus spike peptide pools or control peptides (ViraFEST assay). Sequenced here: CD4+ T cells from blood, cultured in vitro, sampled about 7 months after SARS-CoV-2 vaccination. These TCRs come from a human donor who had recovered from COVID-19.

This sequence joins TRBV6-4 and TRBJ2-2; tentatively, D is TRBD2 (5 bases). Germline V gene data show CDR1 as MRHNA and CDR2 as SNTAGT. V lost 3 bases, J lost 3 bases, and 5 bases lay in between. The CDR3 consists of 13 residues. CDR3 DNA: TGTGCCAGCAGTGAGCGGGACACCGGGGAGCTGTTTTTT. Its protein is CASSERDTGELFF.

This clonotype was seen only a few times. The genes are TRBV5-4 and TRBJ1-2; D call uncertain. Trimming left V 3 bases short and J 8 bases short, with 23 bases between. The germline V gene encodes CDR1 SGHNT and CDR2 YYREEE (reference sequence). The CDR3 contains 16 residues. The CDR3 loop is CASSSSTGGPRRGYTF. The DNA of the CDR3 is TGTGCCAGCAGCTCCTCAACCGGAGGGCCCCGGAGGGGCTACACCTTC.

The V and J genes are TRBV28 and TRBJ2-3; no firm D call. V was cut by 5 bases and J by 3 bases, with 21 bases left in between. Germline lookup yields CDR1 MDHEN and CDR2 SYDVKM. The CDR3 length is 17 residues. This CDR3 reads CASSDPGPKKLTDTQYF. CDR3 nucleotide sequence: TGTGCCAGCAGTGACCCCGGGCCCAAAAAGCTGACAGATACGCAGTATTTT. The full variable domain, completed using reference TRBV28 and TRBJ2-3, is DVKVTQSSRYLVKRTGEKVFLECVQDMDHENMFWYRQDPGLGLRLIYFSYDVKMKEKGDIPEGYSVSREKKERFSLILESASTNQTSMYLCASSDPGPKKLTDTQYFGPGTRLTVL.

This sequence joins TRBV15 and TRBJ2-1; a weak D match, TRBD2 (6 bases). Germline V gene sequence: CDR1 LNHNV, CDR2 YYDKDF (reference sequence). V was pared by 0 bases and J by 1 base, with 7 bases between. The CDR3 totals 15 residues. CDR3 sequence (DNA): TGTGCCACCAGCAGAGACGCGGGATCCTACAATGAGCAGTTCTTC. Amino acid sequence: CATSRDAGSYNEQFF.

The chain is built from TRBV28 and TRBJ1-2, with D possibly being TRBD1 (5 bases). The CDR3 is made up of 12 amino acids. With 3 bases removed from V and 4 bases from J, the gap between germline ends came to 6 bases. Germline CDR1 and CDR2: MDHEN and SYDVKM. The CDR3 coding sequence is TGTGCCAGCAGTTTTAGGGGCTATGGCTACACCTTC. Translated: CASSFRGYGYTF.

The sample holds a few counts of this clonotype. V is TRBV6-1 and J is TRBJ1-2; the D is unclear. The CDR3 contains 14 residues. Trimming removed 7 bases at V and 5 bases at J, with 17 bases between. CDR1 is MNHNS, CDR2 SASEGT, per germline. CDR3 in amino acids: CASITPQPPYGYTF. CDR3 bases: TGTGCCAGCATAACTCCCCAACCACCGTATGGCTACACCTTC.

This clonotype has more than one count but fewer than ten. The chain employs TRBV7-3 and TRBJ2-7, with 11 bases fitting TRBD2. CDR1 and CDR2 from the germline V gene are SGHTA and FQGTGA. V dropped 4 bases and J dropped 7; count of bases not matched to a gene: 3. The CDR3 sequence is 13 residues long. CDR3 bases: TGTGCCAGCAGCTGGGGGACTAGCGGAGAGCAGTACTTC. It specifies CASSWGTSGEQYF.

This rearrangement joins TRBV6-1 to TRBJ2-7, with TRBD2 as a possible D gene (5 bases). The V and J ends lost 5 bases and 1 base respectively, with 21 bases between them. The CDR3 totals 17 residues. Germline assignment: CDR1 MNHNS and CDR2 SASEGT. The CDR3 region has the DNA TGTGCCAGCAGTCCCGTTTTGGGCGGGCCAAGATCCTACGAGCAGTACTTC. The encoded protein is CASSPVLGGPRSYEQYF.

This clonotype has just a few counts. As DNA, the CDR3 is TGTGCCAGCAGCCGGCAGGGTCGCTACGAGCAGTACTTC. This gives the protein CASSRQGRYEQYF. This chain connects TRBV7-6 to TRBJ2-7; tentative D call: TRBD1 (5 bases). The CDR3 spans 13 residues. The germline CDR1 and CDR2 sequences are SGHVS and FNYEAQ. Trimming removed 5 bases at V and 3 bases at J, with 11 bases between.

The V and J genes are TRBV7-8 and TRBJ2-7, with TRBD2 matching over 15 bases. V dropped 1 base and J dropped 0; count of bases not matched to a gene: 1. The CDR3 length is 17 residues. From germline, CDR1 is SGHVS and CDR2 FQNEAQ. The CDR3 DNA follows: TGTGCCAGCAGCTTAGGGGGACTAGCGGGAGGCTCCTACGAGCAGTACTTC. The encoded protein is CASSLGGLAGGSYEQYF.

CDR3 coding DNA: TGTGCCAGCAGCTTGAGACTAGCGGGACTCTACGAGCAGTACTTC. Protein: CASSLRLAGLYEQYF. The chain carries TRBV5-4 and TRBJ2-7, with 11 bases that match TRBD2. J was trimmed by 3 bases and V by 1 base; bases with no gene match: 3. The CDR3 is 15 amino acids. The germline V gene encodes CDR1 SGHNT and CDR2 YYREEE (reference sequence).

This clonotype was picked up a small number of times. This chain links TRBV6-1 with TRBJ2-7, with D uncertain. Germline values: CDR1 MNHNS, CDR2 SASEGT. This CDR3 has 11 residues. V was cut by 3 bases and J by 4 bases, with 4 bases left in between. This CDR3 is CASSDLYEQYF. The DNA of the CDR3 is TGTGCCAGCAGTGATCTGTACGAGCAGTACTTC.

Only a few counts were recorded for this clonotype. The chain uses TRBV20-1 and TRBJ1-5, with D possibly matching TRBD1 (6 bases). V lost 4 bases and J 2 bases, leaving 12 bases between the germline ends. This CDR3 comprises 14 residues. Germline CDR1 reads DFQATT; CDR2 reads SNEGSKA (reference sequence). The CDR3 DNA reads TGCAGTGCTATGGGACAACGGGGCAATCAGCCCCAGCATTTT. Its translation is CSAMGQRGNQPQHF.

This clonotype was seen a few times. The chain is built from TRBV10-3 and TRBJ2-5; D is unresolved. The CDR3 sequence is 13 residues long. Per germline, CDR1 ENHRY and CDR2 SYGVKD. V was pared by 3 bases and J by 5 bases, with 10 bases between. CDR3 amino acids: CAISDFADETQYF. CDR3 in DNA: TGTGCCATCAGTGACTTTGCAGATGAGACCCAGTACTTC.

J is TRBJ2-2 and V is TRBV7-2; TRBD2 might be the D (6 bases). CDR1 SGHTA and CDR2 FQGNSA come from the germline V gene. V dropped 5 bases and J dropped 0 bases, with 10 bases sitting between them. The CDR3 sequence is 15 residues long. CDR3 nucleotide sequence: TGTGCCAGCAGCCGTCGCGGGACGAACACCGGGGAGCTGTTTTTT. This codes for CASSRRGTNTGELFF.

This rearrangement joins TRBV6-1 to TRBJ1-5; weak D call: TRBD1 (6 bases). CDR1 is MNHNS, CDR2 SASEGT, per germline. This CDR3 region has 15 residues. Trimming removed 3 bases from V and 10 bases from J, with 19 bases in between. The CDR3 loop reads CASSDRGPTEGPQHF. CDR3 sequence (DNA): TGTGCCAGCAGTGACAGGGGCCCGACTGAGGGTCCCCAGCATTTT.

This clonotype has just one count. J is TRBJ2-1 and V is TRBV7-2, with TRBD1 as a possible D gene (6 bases). V shed 4 bases and J shed 8 bases, with 18 bases lying between them. Germline V gives CDR1 SGHTA, CDR2 FQGNSA. This CDR3 is 15 amino acids long. CDR3 loop: CASSWTGQTRDEQFF. In DNA form, the CDR3 reads TGTGCCAGCAGCTGGACGGGACAAACACGCGATGAGCAGTTCTTC.

By its share, this clonotype is medium-sized (0.01 to 0.1%). V usage is TRBV15 and J usage is TRBJ2-5; D is unclear. Germline V gene sequence: CDR1 LNHNV, CDR2 YYDKDF (reference sequence). The length of the CDR3 is 16 residues. V lost 0 bases and J lost 5, with 16 bases in between. The chain's CDR3 is CATSRDLSFSWETQYF. The CDR3 coding sequence is TGTGCCACCAGCAGAGATCTGAGCTTTTCGTGGGAGACCCAGTACTTC.